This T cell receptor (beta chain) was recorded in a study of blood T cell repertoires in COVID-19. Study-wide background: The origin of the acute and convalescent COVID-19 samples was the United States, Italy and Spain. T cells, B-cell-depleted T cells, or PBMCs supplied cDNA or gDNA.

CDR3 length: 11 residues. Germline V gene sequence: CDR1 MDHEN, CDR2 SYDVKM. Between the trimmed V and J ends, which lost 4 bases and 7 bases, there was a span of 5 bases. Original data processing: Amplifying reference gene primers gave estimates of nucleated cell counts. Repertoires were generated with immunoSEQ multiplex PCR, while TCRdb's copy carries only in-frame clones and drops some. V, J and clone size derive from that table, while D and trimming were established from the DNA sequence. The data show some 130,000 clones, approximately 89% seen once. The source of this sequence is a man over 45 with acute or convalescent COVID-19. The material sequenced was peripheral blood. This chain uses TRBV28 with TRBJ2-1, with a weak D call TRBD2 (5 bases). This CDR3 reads CASSSGNEQFF. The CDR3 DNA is TGTGCCAGCAGTTCGGGGAATGAGCAGTTCTTC.